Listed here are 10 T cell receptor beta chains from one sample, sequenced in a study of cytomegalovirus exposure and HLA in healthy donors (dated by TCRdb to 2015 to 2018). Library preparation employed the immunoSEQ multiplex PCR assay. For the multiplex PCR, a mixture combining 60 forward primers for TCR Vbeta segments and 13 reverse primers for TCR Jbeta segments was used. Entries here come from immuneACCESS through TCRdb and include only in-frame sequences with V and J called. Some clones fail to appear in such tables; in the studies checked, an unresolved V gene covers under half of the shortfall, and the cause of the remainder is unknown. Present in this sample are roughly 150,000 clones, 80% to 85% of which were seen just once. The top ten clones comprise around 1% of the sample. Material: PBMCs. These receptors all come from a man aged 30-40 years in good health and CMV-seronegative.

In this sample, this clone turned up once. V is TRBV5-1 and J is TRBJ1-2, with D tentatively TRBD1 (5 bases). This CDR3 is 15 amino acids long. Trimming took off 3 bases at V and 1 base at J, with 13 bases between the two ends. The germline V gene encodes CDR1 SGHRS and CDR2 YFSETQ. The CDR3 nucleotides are TGCGCCAGCAGCTCTCGGGGAGGGGTTAACTATGGCTACACCTTC. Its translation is CASSSRGGVNYGYTF.

Written as DNA, the CDR3 is TGTGCCAGCAGCTTAGTAGGGCAGGGGGCGCAGACCGGGGAGCTGTTTTTT. This gives the protein CASSLVGQGAQTGELFF. The chain links TRBV7-2 to TRBJ2-2, with 8 bases aligning to TRBD1. The CDR3 totals 17 residues. V was clipped by 1 base and J by 5 bases; unmatched bases: 9. Germline V gene data show CDR1 as SGHTA and CDR2 as FQGNSA.

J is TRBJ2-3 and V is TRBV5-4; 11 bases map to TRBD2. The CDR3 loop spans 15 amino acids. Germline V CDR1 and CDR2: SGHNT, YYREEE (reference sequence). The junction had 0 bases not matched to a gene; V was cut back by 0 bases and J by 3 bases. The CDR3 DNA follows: TGTGCCAGCAGCTTGGCTAGCGGGGGGACAGATACGCAGTATTTT. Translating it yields CASSLASGGTDTQYF.

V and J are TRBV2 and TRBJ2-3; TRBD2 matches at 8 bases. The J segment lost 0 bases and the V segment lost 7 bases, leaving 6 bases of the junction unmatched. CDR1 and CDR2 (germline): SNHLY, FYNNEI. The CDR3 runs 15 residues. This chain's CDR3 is CASTTSGSSTDTQYF. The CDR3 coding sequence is TGTGCCAGCACAACTAGCGGATCTAGCACAGATACGCAGTATTTT.

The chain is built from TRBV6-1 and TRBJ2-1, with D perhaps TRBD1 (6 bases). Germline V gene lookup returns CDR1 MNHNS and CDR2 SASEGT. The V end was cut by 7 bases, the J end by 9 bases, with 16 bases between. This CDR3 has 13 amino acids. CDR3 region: CASKQGAFGEQFF. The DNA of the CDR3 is TGTGCCAGCAAACAGGGAGCTTTCGGTGAGCAGTTCTTC.

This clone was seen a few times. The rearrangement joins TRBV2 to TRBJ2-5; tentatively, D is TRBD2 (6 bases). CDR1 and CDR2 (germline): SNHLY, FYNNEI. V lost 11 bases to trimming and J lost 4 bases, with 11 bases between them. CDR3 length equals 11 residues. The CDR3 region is CAAGEVETQYF. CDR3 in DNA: TGTGCCGCCGGGGAGGTAGAGACCCAGTACTTC.

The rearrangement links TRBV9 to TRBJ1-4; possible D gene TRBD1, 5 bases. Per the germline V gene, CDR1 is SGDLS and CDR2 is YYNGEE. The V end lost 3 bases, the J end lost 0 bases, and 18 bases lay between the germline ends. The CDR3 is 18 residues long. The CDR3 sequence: CASSAGLLKAPTNEKLFF. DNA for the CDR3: TGTGCCAGCAGCGCGGGACTCTTGAAGGCCCCAACTAATGAAAAACTGTTTTTT.

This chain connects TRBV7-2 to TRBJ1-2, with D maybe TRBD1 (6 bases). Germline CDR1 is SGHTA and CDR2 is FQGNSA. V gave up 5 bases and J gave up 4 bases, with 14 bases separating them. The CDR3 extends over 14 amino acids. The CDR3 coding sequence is TGTGCCAGCAGCCCGGACAGTAACAGCTATGGCTACACCTTC. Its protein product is CASSPDSNSYGYTF.

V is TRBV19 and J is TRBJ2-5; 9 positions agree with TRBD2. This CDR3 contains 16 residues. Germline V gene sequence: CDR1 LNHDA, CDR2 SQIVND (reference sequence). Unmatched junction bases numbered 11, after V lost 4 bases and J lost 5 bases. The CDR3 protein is CASSNRRGGLGETQYF. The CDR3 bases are TGTGCCAGTAGTAATAGGCGGGGGGGCCTTGGGGAGACCCAGTACTTC.

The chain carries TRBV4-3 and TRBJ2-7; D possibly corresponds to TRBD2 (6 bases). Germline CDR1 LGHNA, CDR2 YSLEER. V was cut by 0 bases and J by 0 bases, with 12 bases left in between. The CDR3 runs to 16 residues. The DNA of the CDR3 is TGCGCCAGCAGCCAAGATGTGGAGGACTACTCCTACGAGCAGTACTTC. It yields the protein CASSQDVEDYSYEQYF.